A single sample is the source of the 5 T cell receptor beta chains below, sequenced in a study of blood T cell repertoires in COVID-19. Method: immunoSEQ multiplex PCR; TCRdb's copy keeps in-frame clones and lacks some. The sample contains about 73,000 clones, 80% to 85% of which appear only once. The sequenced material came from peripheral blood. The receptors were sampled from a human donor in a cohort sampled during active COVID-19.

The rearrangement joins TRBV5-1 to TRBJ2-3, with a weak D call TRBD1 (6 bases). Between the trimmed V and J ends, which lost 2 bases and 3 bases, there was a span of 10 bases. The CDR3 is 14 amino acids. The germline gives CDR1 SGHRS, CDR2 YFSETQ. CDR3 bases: TGCGCCAGCAGCTTACTCGGACAGACAGATACGCAGTATTTT. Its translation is CASSLLGQTDTQYF.

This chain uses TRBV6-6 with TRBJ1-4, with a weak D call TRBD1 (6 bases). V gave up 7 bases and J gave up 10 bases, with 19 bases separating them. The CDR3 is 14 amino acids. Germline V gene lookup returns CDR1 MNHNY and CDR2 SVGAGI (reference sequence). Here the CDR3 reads CASKPPRGAGKLFF. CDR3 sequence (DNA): TGTGCCAGCAAACCTCCACGGGGGGCGGGAAAACTGTTTTTT.

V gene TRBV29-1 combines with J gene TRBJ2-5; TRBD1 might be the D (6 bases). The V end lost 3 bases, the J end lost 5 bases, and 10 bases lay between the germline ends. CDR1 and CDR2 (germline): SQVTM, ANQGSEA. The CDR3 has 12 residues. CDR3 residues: CSVDRGWETQYF. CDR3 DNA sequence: TGCAGCGTTGACAGGGGATGGGAGACCCAGTACTTC.

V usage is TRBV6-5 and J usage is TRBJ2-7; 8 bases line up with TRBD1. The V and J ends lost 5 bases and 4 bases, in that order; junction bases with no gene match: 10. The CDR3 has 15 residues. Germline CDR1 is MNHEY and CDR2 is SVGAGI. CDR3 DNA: TGTGCCAGCAGTCGGACCGGGACAGGCGTATACGAGCAGTACTTC. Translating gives CASSRTGTGVYEQYF.

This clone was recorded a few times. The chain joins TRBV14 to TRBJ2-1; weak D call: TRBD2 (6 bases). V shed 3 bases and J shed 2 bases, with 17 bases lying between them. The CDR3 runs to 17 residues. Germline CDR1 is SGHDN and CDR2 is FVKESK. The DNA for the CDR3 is TGTGCCAGCAGCCAGAGGGCCTCGGGGAGGCCCTACAATGAGCAGTTCTTC. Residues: CASSQRASGRPYNEQFF.